A selection of T cell receptor beta chains follows, all from one sample in a study of blood T cell repertoires in COVID-19. Profiling relied on immunoSEQ multiplex PCR, and the TCRdb table lists in-frame clones only, not all of them. Among 140,000 or so clones, 75% to 85% were seen once, and the ten largest hold approximately 5%. The sequenced sample consisted of peripheral blood. The source is a woman aged 45-60 years with acute or convalescent COVID-19. Each CDR3 is given with its conserved first and last residue. Fields, in order: V gene, J gene, clone size, D gene, CDR3 length, CDR3 protein, CDR3 DNA. A D gene is named only where the DNA matches it firmly. Expanded clones are given a class, and other clones once, few, many or no size at all.

v_call: TRBV12-3/TRBV12-4; j_call: TRBJ1-2; clone_size: .; d_call: .; cdr3_length: 12; cdr3_aa: CASSLEGYGYTF; cdr3_nt: TGTGCCAGCAGTTTAGAGGGGTATGGCTACACCTTC
v_call: TRBV3-1/TRBV3-2; j_call: TRBJ2-6; clone_size: once; d_call: .; cdr3_length: 15; cdr3_aa: CASSRSGTGANVLTF; cdr3_nt: TGTGCCAGCAGCCGGTCGGGGACTGGGGCCAACGTCCTGACTTTC
v_call: TRBV28; j_call: TRBJ2-7; clone_size: once; d_call: TRBD2; cdr3_length: 15; cdr3_aa: CASTLAGGRGYEQYF; cdr3_nt: TGTGCCAGCACGCTAGCGGGGGGCCGAGGATACGAGCAGTACTTC
v_call: TRBV5-1; j_call: TRBJ2-5; clone_size: .; d_call: TRBD1; cdr3_length: 17; cdr3_aa: CASSLFRGTGGRETQYF; cdr3_nt: TGCGCCAGCAGCTTGTTCCGAGGGACAGGGGGACGAGAGACCCAGTACTTC
v_call: TRBV5-4; j_call: TRBJ2-3; clone_size: .; d_call: TRBD1; cdr3_length: 16; cdr3_aa: CASSLDGTGRGDTQYF; cdr3_nt: TGTGCCAGCAGCTTGGATGGGACAGGTAGGGGAGATACGCAGTATTTT
v_call: TRBV4-2; j_call: TRBJ2-1; clone_size: .; d_call: TRBD2; cdr3_length: 15; cdr3_aa: CASSQASGENNEQFF; cdr3_nt: TGTGCCAGCAGCCAAGCTAGCGGGGAAAACAATGAGCAGTTCTTC
v_call: TRBV15; j_call: TRBJ2-3; clone_size: .; d_call: .; cdr3_length: 14; cdr3_aa: CATSRERHTDTQYF; cdr3_nt: TGTGCCACCTCAAGGGAGAGGCACACAGATACGCAGTATTTT
v_call: TRBV10-3; j_call: TRBJ1-1; clone_size: few; d_call: .; cdr3_length: 16; cdr3_aa: CAISEAFRGKGSEAFF; cdr3_nt: TGTGCCATCAGTGAGGCCTTCCGGGGAAAGGGATCGGAGGCTTTCTTT
v_call: TRBV6-5; j_call: TRBJ1-1; clone_size: few; d_call: .; cdr3_length: 12; cdr3_aa: CASSYPGSEAFF; cdr3_nt: TGTGCCAGCAGTTACCCGGGATCTGAAGCTTTCTTT
v_call: TRBV19; j_call: TRBJ2-5; clone_size: .; d_call: TRBD2; cdr3_length: 14; cdr3_aa: CASSIGLAEETQYF; cdr3_nt: TGTGCCAGTAGTATTGGACTAGCAGAAGAGACCCAGTACTTC
v_call: TRBV28; j_call: TRBJ1-5; clone_size: .; d_call: .; cdr3_length: 12; cdr3_aa: CASSLPYQPQHF; cdr3_nt: TGTGCCAGCAGTTTACCCTATCAGCCCCAGCATTTT
v_call: TRBV4-2; j_call: TRBJ2-1; clone_size: once; d_call: TRBD2; cdr3_length: 15; cdr3_aa: CASSQLAGGNNEQFF; cdr3_nt: TGTGCCAGCAGCCAGTTAGCGGGGGGCAACAATGAGCAGTTCTTC
v_call: TRBV6-6; j_call: TRBJ2-3; clone_size: .; d_call: .; cdr3_length: 13; cdr3_aa: CATLEGGVDTQYF; cdr3_nt: TGTGCCACCCTCGAAGGGGGGGTAGATACGCAGTATTTT
v_call: TRBV5-1; j_call: TRBJ2-7; clone_size: .; d_call: .; cdr3_length: 11; cdr3_aa: CASSDTYEQYF; cdr3_nt: TGCGCCAGCAGCGACACCTACGAGCAGTACTTC
v_call: TRBV12-3/TRBV12-4; j_call: TRBJ1-1; clone_size: .; d_call: .; cdr3_length: 11; cdr3_aa: CASSLQLQAFF; cdr3_nt: TGTGCCAGCAGTTTGCAACTACAAGCTTTCTTT
v_call: TRBV2; j_call: TRBJ1-2; clone_size: .; d_call: .; cdr3_length: 13; cdr3_aa: CASSGDGRYGYTF; cdr3_nt: TGTGCCAGCAGTGGGGACGGGAGATATGGCTACACCTTC
v_call: TRBV30; j_call: TRBJ1-3; clone_size: .; d_call: .; cdr3_length: 14; cdr3_aa: CAWTGQFFGNTIYF; cdr3_nt: TGTGCCTGGACAGGGCAATTTTTTGGAAACACCATATATTTT
v_call: TRBV3-1/TRBV3-2; j_call: TRBJ2-3; clone_size: .; d_call: TRBD2; cdr3_length: 15; cdr3_aa: CASSQGDYDTDTQYF; cdr3_nt: TGTGCCAGCAGCCAAGGGGACTACGACACAGATACGCAGTATTTT
v_call: TRBV28; j_call: TRBJ1-2; clone_size: once; d_call: .; cdr3_length: 12; cdr3_aa: CAIQGKQRGYTF; cdr3_nt: TGTGCCATCCAGGGGAAACAGCGGGGCTACACCTTC
v_call: TRBV5-1; j_call: TRBJ2-1; clone_size: many; d_call: TRBD1; cdr3_length: 13; cdr3_aa: CARRGQGDREQFF; cdr3_nt: TGCGCCAGGAGAGGACAGGGGGATCGTGAGCAGTTCTTC
v_call: TRBV6-6; j_call: TRBJ2-2; clone_size: .; d_call: TRBD2; cdr3_length: 16; cdr3_aa: CATGGGGKTNTGELFF; cdr3_nt: TGTGCCACGGGCGGCGGGGGAAAGACGAACACCGGGGAGCTGTTTTTT
v_call: TRBV9; j_call: TRBJ2-1; clone_size: .; d_call: TRBD2; cdr3_length: 16; cdr3_aa: CASSVGSSGGADEQFF; cdr3_nt: TGTGCCAGCAGCGTAGGATCTAGCGGGGGGGCGGATGAGCAGTTCTTC
v_call: TRBV12-2; j_call: TRBJ2-5; clone_size: few; d_call: .; cdr3_length: 18; cdr3_aa: CASRLESSGGARVETQYF; cdr3_nt: TGTGCAAGTCGCTTAGAGTCTAGCGGGGGGGCCAGGGTAGAGACCCAGTACTTC
v_call: TRBV7-8; j_call: TRBJ2-1; clone_size: .; d_call: TRBD2; cdr3_length: 18; cdr3_aa: CASSLEGLAGKGSNEQFF; cdr3_nt: TGTGCCAGCAGCTTAGAGGGACTAGCGGGGAAGGGCTCCAATGAGCAGTTCTTC
v_call: TRBV19; j_call: TRBJ2-6; clone_size: .; d_call: .; cdr3_length: 18; cdr3_aa: CASSSEGTGTSGANVLTF; cdr3_nt: TGTGCCAGTAGCTCGGAGGGGACGGGAACCTCTGGGGCCAACGTCCTGACTTTC
v_call: TRBV18; j_call: TRBJ2-2; clone_size: .; d_call: .; cdr3_length: 12; cdr3_aa: CASSPATGELFF; cdr3_nt: TGTGCCAGCTCACCAGCGACCGGGGAGCTGTTTTTT
v_call: TRBV7-3; j_call: TRBJ1-2; clone_size: .; d_call: .; cdr3_length: 14; cdr3_aa: CASSSNLGDGGYTF; cdr3_nt: TGTGCCAGCAGCTCCAATTTGGGAGACGGAGGCTACACCTTC
v_call: TRBV5-1; j_call: TRBJ1-4; clone_size: .; d_call: TRBD1; cdr3_length: 15; cdr3_aa: CASSLRDSSNEKLFF; cdr3_nt: TGCGCCAGCAGCCTACGGGACAGTAGTAATGAAAAACTGTTTTTT
v_call: TRBV28; j_call: TRBJ1-3; clone_size: .; d_call: TRBD1; cdr3_length: 16; cdr3_aa: CASSSPRQGAGNTIYF; cdr3_nt: TGTGCCAGCAGTTCCCCCCGCCAGGGGGCTGGAAACACCATATATTTT
v_call: TRBV5-1; j_call: TRBJ2-7; clone_size: .; d_call: .; cdr3_length: 14; cdr3_aa: CASSLSGRDYEQYF; cdr3_nt: TGCGCCAGCAGCCTCTCCGGACGGGACTACGAGCAGTACTTC
v_call: TRBV3-1/TRBV3-2; j_call: TRBJ2-1; clone_size: .; d_call: TRBD2; cdr3_length: 16; cdr3_aa: CASSPPGLAAYNEQFF; cdr3_nt: TGTGCCAGCAGCCCCCCGGGACTAGCGGCTTACAATGAGCAGTTCTTC
v_call: TRBV30; j_call: TRBJ1-1; clone_size: few; d_call: .; cdr3_length: 13; cdr3_aa: CAWVRGGGTEAFF; cdr3_nt: TGTGCCTGGGTTAGGGGGGGTGGCACTGAAGCTTTCTTT
v_call: TRBV7-2; j_call: TRBJ2-1; clone_size: .; d_call: .; cdr3_length: 13; cdr3_aa: CASLRDDENEQFF; cdr3_nt: TGTGCCAGCCTGCGGGACGACGAGAATGAGCAGTTCTTC
v_call: TRBV6-2/TRBV6-3; j_call: TRBJ2-7; clone_size: .; d_call: TRBD1; cdr3_length: 14; cdr3_aa: CASSSVGQGYEQYF; cdr3_nt: TGTGCCAGCAGTTCGGTCGGACAGGGGTACGAGCAGTACTTC
v_call: TRBV6-4; j_call: TRBJ1-5; clone_size: .; d_call: .; cdr3_length: 16; cdr3_aa: CASSEQYGGVNQPQHF; cdr3_nt: TGTGCCAGCAGTGAGCAGTACGGGGGTGTGAATCAGCCCCAGCATTTT
v_call: TRBV7-9; j_call: TRBJ1-2; clone_size: few; d_call: TRBD1; cdr3_length: 14; cdr3_aa: CASSSWTGGTGYTF; cdr3_nt: TGTGCCAGCAGCTCTTGGACAGGGGGGACGGGCTACACCTTC
v_call: TRBV5-1; j_call: TRBJ1-3; clone_size: once; d_call: .; cdr3_length: 17; cdr3_aa: CASSSFGRGEGGNTIYF; cdr3_nt: TGCGCCAGCAGCTCGTTCGGTCGAGGGGAGGGTGGAAACACCATATATTTT
v_call: TRBV9; j_call: TRBJ1-6; clone_size: .; d_call: .; cdr3_length: 15; cdr3_aa: CASSDSGTVNSPLHF; cdr3_nt: TGTGCCAGCAGCGACTCCGGGACTGTTAATTCACCCCTCCACTTT
v_call: TRBV4-2; j_call: TRBJ1-1; clone_size: .; d_call: .; cdr3_length: 17; cdr3_aa: CASSQVASRDGQTEAFF; cdr3_nt: TGTGCCAGCAGCCAAGTTGCTTCTAGGGACGGACAGACTGAAGCTTTCTTT
v_call: TRBV7-2; j_call: TRBJ1-3; clone_size: .; d_call: .; cdr3_length: 15; cdr3_aa: CASSLFRSSGNTIYF; cdr3_nt: TGTGCCAGCAGCTTATTCAGATCCTCTGGAAACACCATATATTTT
v_call: TRBV9; j_call: TRBJ1-5; clone_size: once; d_call: .; cdr3_length: 13; cdr3_aa: CASSGGIGQPQHF; cdr3_nt: TGTGCCAGCAGCGGAGGAATCGGACAGCCCCAGCATTTT
v_call: TRBV6-5; j_call: TRBJ1-5; clone_size: .; d_call: .; cdr3_length: 13; cdr3_aa: CASSYSPGQPQHF; cdr3_nt: TGTGCCAGCAGTTACTCGCCGGGTCAGCCCCAGCATTTT
v_call: TRBV19; j_call: TRBJ1-4; clone_size: .; d_call: .; cdr3_length: 15; cdr3_aa: CASRDLRGTNEKLFF; cdr3_nt: TGTGCCAGTAGAGACCTCAGGGGCACTAATGAAAAACTGTTTTTT
v_call: TRBV18; j_call: TRBJ1-6; clone_size: .; d_call: TRBD1; cdr3_length: 14; cdr3_aa: CASCTQGAASPLHF; cdr3_nt: TGTGCCAGCTGTACACAGGGGGCCGCTTCACCCCTCCACTTT
v_call: TRBV18; j_call: TRBJ1-2; clone_size: .; d_call: .; cdr3_length: 13; cdr3_aa: CASSPDWSYGYTF; cdr3_nt: TGTGCCAGCTCACCGGACTGGAGCTATGGCTACACCTTC
v_call: TRBV6-6; j_call: TRBJ1-1; clone_size: .; d_call: .; cdr3_length: 14; cdr3_aa: CASSYDRGNTEAFF; cdr3_nt: TGTGCCAGCAGTTACGATAGAGGGAACACTGAAGCTTTCTTT
v_call: TRBV27; j_call: TRBJ2-2; clone_size: .; d_call: TRBD1; cdr3_length: 14; cdr3_aa: CASSNQGENGELFF; cdr3_nt: TGTGCCAGCAGCAACCAGGGGGAAAACGGGGAGCTGTTTTTT
v_call: TRBV4-1; j_call: TRBJ1-1; clone_size: .; d_call: .; cdr3_length: 13; cdr3_aa: CASSPGTRSEAFF; cdr3_nt: TGCGCCAGCAGCCCAGGGACACGGAGTGAAGCTTTCTTT
v_call: TRBV3-1/TRBV3-2; j_call: TRBJ1-2; clone_size: .; d_call: .; cdr3_length: 13; cdr3_aa: CASSQEGEGGYTF; cdr3_nt: TGTGCCAGCAGCCAAGAGGGGGAGGGCGGCTACACCTTC
v_call: TRBV5-1; j_call: TRBJ2-2; clone_size: .; d_call: TRBD2; cdr3_length: 13; cdr3_aa: CASSFGGAGELFF; cdr3_nt: TGCGCCAGCAGCTTCGGGGGGGCCGGGGAGCTGTTTTTT
v_call: TRBV18; j_call: TRBJ2-2; clone_size: .; d_call: TRBD1; cdr3_length: 15; cdr3_aa: CASSPGQPNTGELFF; cdr3_nt: TGTGCCAGCTCACCGGGACAGCCGAACACCGGGGAGCTGTTTTTT